The rows below give T cell receptor beta chains drawn from one sample of a study of vaccination and CD4 T cells after COVID-19. Antigens of these TCRs are unknown. TCRdb reanalysed the PCR reads using MiXCR and keeps one entry per CDR3 protein. In the table there are approximately 21,000 distinct CDR3 sequences, around a quarter of which are singletons. The specimen sequenced was cultured CD4+ T cells from blood. The receptors come from a human donor with COVID-19. CDR3s include the opening cysteine and the closing phenylalanine or tryptophan. A D gene is named only where the DNA matches it firmly. Rows give clone size only sometimes, using once, few, many, or a class for an expanded clone.

d_gene	v_gene	j_gene	abundance	CDR3aa	CDR3nt
.	TRBV10-3	TRBJ1-1	.	CAISQDGEAFF	TGTGCCATCAGCCAGGACGGGGAAGCTTTCTTT
.	TRBV7-2	TRBJ2-5	.	CASRNTGSGTQYF	TGTGCCAGCAGAAACACAGGTTCGGGGACCCAGTACTTC
.	TRBV28	TRBJ2-6	.	CASSLTGANVLTF	TGTGCCAGCAGTCTGACGGGGGCCAACGTCCTGACTTTC
.	TRBV7-9	TRBJ1-1	medium-sized	CASSPPSPGGGTEAFF	TGTGCCAGCAGCCCCCCCTCCCCCGGGGGGGGGACTGAAGCTTTCTTT
.	TRBV5-1	TRBJ1-6	once	CASSPGGSYNSPLHF	TGCGCCAGCAGCCCCGGAGGCTCCTATAATTCACCCCTCCACTTT
TRBD2	TRBV6-1	TRBJ2-5	.	CASRNTGPGTSSVQETQYF	TGTGCCAGCAGGAACACCGGTCCCGGGACTAGCTCTGTCCAAGAGACCCAGTACTTC
TRBD1	TRBV7-2	TRBJ2-7	.	CASSFRDRPAEQYF	TGTGCCAGCAGCTTCAGGGACAGGCCCGCGGAGCAGTACTTC
.	TRBV7-8	TRBJ1-5	.	CASSLASQAGSQPQHF	TGTGCCAGCAGCTTAGCGTCACAGGCCGGTAGTCAGCCCCAGCATTTT
TRBD1	TRBV19	TRBJ1-1	few	CASSITRGGTGRTEAFF	TGTGCCAGTAGTATAACCCGGGGCGGGACAGGGAGGACTGAAGCTTTCTTT
TRBD1	TRBV11-1	TRBJ2-5	.	CASSFPGQGVETQYF	TGTGCCAGCAGCTTCCCGGGACAGGGAGTAGAGACCCAGTACTTC
TRBD1	TRBV19	TRBJ1-2	.	CASSGPGTGSGNYGYTF	TGTGCCAGTAGTGGTCCCGGGACAGGGAGTGGAAACTATGGCTACACCTTC